This TCR beta chain was identified during a study of cytomegalovirus exposure and HLA in healthy donors. CDR1 is LGHNA, CDR2 YNFKEQ, per germline. The CDR3 has 16 residues. With V trimmed by 2 bases and J by 5 bases, 5 bases remained unmatched. PCR used 60 Vbeta primers and 13 Jbeta primers. The protocol was immunoSEQ multiplex PCR, while the TCRdb copy is restricted to in-frame clones and leaves out a portion. The sample includes around 80,000 clones, 75% to 80% seen only once; the top ten take 4.5%. The clonotype originates from a man aged 40-49 years in good health and CMV-seronegative. The chain couples TRBV4-2 to TRBJ2-5; 13 nucleotides match TRBD2. Sequencing input: PBMCs. The CDR3: CASSQTTSGRMETQYF. Written as DNA, the CDR3 is TGTGCCAGCAGCCAAACGACTAGCGGGAGGATGGAGACCCAGTACTTC.